Sequencing of this TCR beta chain was carried out in a study of blood T cell repertoires in COVID-19. Turning to the study itself: The study drew acute and convalescent COVID-19 samples from the United States, Italy and Spain.

Original methodology: Estimates of nucleated cell counts were drawn from the amplification of reference gene primers. Sequencing used immunoSEQ multiplex PCR; TCRdb keeps in-frame clones, though not all of them. V and J calls plus clone size are reproduced from that table; the DNA served to infer D and trimming. The table has about 130,000 clones, about 83% seen once. V shed 0 bases, J shed 3 bases, and the junction held 9 bases outside the gene matches. The CDR3 length is 16 residues. The germline gives CDR1 GTSNPN, CDR2 SVGIG (reference sequence). The source material was peripheral blood. The clonotype was recovered from a man aged 35 to 55 with active or convalescent COVID-19. This rearrangement joins TRBV30 to TRBJ2-7; 9 bases line up with TRBD1. The CDR3 DNA follows: TGTGCCTGGAGTGTAGGCGGGACAGGGAGTGACTACGAGCAGTACTTC. Translation gives CAWSVGGTGSDYEQYF.